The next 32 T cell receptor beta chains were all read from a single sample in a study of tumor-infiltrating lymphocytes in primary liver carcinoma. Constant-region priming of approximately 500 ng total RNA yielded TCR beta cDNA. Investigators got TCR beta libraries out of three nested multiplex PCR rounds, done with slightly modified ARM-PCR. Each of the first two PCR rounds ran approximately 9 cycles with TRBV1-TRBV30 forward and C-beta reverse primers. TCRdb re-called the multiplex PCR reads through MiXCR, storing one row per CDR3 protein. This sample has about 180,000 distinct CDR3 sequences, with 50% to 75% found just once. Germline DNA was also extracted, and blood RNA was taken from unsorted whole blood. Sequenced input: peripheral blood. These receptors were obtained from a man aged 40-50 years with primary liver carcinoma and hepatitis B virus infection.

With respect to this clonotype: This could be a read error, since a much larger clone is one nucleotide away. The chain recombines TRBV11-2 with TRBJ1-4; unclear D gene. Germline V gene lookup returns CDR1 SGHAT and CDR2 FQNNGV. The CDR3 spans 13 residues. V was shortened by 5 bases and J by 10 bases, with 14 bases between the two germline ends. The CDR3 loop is CASSPGAVPKLFF. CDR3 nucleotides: TGTGCCAGCAGCCCCGGTGCGGTCCCAAAACTGTTTTTT.

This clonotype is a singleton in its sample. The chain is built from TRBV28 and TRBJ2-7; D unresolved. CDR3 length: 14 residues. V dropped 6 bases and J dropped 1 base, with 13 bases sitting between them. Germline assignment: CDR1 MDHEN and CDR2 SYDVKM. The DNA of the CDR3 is TGTGCCAGCAGATCCACCACACGGTCCTACGAGCAGTACTTC. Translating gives CASRSTTRSYEQYF.

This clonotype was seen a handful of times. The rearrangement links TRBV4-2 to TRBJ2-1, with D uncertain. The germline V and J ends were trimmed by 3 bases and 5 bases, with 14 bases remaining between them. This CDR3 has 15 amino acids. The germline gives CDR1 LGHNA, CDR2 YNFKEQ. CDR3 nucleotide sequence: TGTGCCAGCAGCCACTCCGCAGGCATACACAATGAGCAGTTCTTC. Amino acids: CASSHSAGIHNEQFF.

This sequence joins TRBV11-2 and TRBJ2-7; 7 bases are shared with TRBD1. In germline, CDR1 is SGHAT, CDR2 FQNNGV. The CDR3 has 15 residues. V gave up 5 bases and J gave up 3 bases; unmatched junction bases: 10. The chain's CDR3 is CASSVGTEISYEQYF. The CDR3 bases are TGTGCCAGCAGCGTCGGGACAGAGATCAGCTACGAGCAGTACTTC.

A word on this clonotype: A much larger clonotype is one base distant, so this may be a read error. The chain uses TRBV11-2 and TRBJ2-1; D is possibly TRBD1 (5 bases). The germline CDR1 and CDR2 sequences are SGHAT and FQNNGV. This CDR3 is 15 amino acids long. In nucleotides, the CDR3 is TGTGCCAGCAGCTTACTTGGGCAGGGCCACAATGGGCAGTTCTTC. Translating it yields CASSLLGQGHNGQFF.

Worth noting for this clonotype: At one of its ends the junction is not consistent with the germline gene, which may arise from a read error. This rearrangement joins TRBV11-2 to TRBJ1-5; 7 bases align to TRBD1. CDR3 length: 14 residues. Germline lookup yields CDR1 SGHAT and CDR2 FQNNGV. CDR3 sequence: CVSSLGTVNQPQHF. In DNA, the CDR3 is TGTGTCAGCAGCTTAGGGACAGTCAATCAGCCCCAGCATTTT.

The CDR3 region is CASSFSGTAHTDTQYF. CDR3 in DNA: TGCGCCAGCAGCTTTAGTGGTACCGCTCACACAGATACGCAGTATTTT. The genes are TRBV5-1 and TRBJ2-3; D is unclear. Trimming took 2 bases from V and 2 from J, leaving 15 bases between them. This CDR3 spans 16 amino acids. Germline CDR1 is SGHRS and CDR2 is YFSETQ. The complete variable domain, with remaining parts taken from reference TRBV5-1 and TRBJ2-3, reads KAGVTQTPRYLIKTRGQQVTLSCSPISGHRSVSWYQQTPGQGLQFLFEYFSETQRNKGNFPGRFSGRQFSNSRSEMNVSTLELGDSALYLCASSFSGTAHTDTQYFGPGTRLTVL.

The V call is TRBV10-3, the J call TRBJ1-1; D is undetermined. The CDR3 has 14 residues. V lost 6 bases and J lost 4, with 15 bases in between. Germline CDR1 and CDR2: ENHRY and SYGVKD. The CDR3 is CAISVPGSSTEAFF. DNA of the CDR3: TGTGCCATCAGCGTTCCCGGGTCGAGCACTGAAGCTTTCTTT.

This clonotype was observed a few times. CDR3 in DNA: TGTGCCAGCAGCAGCCTAATAGGAGCCAACGTCCTGACTTTC. Amino acids: CASSSLIGANVLTF. The J gene is TRBJ2-6, the V gene TRBV28; D gene unclear. The CDR3 consists of 14 residues. Germline CDR1 and CDR2: MDHEN and SYDVKM. Trimming cost V 6 bases and J 7 bases, with 13 bases left between them. Drawing the rest from reference TRBV28 and TRBJ2-6, the complete variable domain is DVKVTQSSRYLVKRTGEKVFLECVQDMDHENMFWYRQDPGLGLRLIYFSYDVKMKEKGDIPEGYSVSREKKERFSLILESASTNQTSMYLCASSSLIGANVLTFGAGSRLTVL.

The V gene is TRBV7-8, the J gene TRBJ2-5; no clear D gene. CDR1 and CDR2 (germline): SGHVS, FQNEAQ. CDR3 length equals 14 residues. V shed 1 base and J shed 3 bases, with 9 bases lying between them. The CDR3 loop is CASSLVTGEETQYF. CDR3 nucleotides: TGTGCCAGCAGCTTAGTCACTGGAGAAGAGACCCAGTACTTC.

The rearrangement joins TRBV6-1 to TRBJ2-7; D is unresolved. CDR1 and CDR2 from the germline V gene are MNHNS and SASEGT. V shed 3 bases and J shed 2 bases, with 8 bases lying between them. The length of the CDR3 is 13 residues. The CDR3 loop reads CASSDGVAYEQYF. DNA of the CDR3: TGTGCCAGCAGTGATGGGGTCGCCTACGAGCAGTACTTC.

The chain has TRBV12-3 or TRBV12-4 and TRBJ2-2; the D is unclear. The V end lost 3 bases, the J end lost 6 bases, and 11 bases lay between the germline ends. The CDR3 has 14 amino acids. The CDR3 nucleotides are TGTGCCAGCAGTTTGGTTGGAACGGCCGGGGAGCTGTTTTTT. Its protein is CASSLVGTAGELFF.

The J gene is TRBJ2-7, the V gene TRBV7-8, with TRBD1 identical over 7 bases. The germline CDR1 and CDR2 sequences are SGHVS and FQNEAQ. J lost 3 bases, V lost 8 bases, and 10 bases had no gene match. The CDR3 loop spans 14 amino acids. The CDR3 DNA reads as TGTGCCAGCTCAACTTTGACAGGGTACTACGAGCAGTACTTC. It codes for CASSTLTGYYEQYF.

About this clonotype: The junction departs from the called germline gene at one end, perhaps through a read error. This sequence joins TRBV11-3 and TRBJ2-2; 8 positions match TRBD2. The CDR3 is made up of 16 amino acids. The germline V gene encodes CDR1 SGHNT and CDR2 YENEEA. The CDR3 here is CASSLQAGAGTGGLLF. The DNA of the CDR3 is TGTGCCAGCAGCTTACAAGCGGGAGCGGGAACCGGGGGGCTGCTTTTT.

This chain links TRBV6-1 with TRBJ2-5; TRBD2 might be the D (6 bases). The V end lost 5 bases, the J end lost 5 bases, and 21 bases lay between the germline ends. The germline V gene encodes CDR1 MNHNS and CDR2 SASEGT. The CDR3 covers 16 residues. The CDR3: CASSQLNSGYGETQYF. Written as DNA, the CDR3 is TGTGCCAGCAGTCAACTTAATAGCGGATATGGGGAGACCCAGTACTTC.

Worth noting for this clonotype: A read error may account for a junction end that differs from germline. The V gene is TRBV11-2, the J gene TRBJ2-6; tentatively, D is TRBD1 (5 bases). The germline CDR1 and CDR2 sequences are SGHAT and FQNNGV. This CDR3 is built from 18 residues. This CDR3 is CASSLGPRHSSGANVLTF. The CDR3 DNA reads TGTGCCAGCAGCTTAGGGCCACGGCACAGCTCTGGGGCCAATGTCCTGACTTTC.

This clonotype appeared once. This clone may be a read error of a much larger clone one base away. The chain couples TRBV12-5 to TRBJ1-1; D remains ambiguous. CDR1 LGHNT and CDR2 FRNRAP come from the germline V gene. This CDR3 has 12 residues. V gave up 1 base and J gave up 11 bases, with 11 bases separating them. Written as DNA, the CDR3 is TGTGCTAGTGGTTTGGGCCAGGTCCCTGCTTTCTTT. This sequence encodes CASGLGQVPAFF.

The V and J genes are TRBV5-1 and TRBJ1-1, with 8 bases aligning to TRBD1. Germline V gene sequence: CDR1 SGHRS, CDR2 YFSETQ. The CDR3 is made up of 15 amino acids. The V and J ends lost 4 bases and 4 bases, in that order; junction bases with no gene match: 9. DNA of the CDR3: TGCGCCAGCAGCGCCTACAGGGGGGAGAGCACTGAAGCTTTCTTT. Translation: CASSAYRGESTEAFF.

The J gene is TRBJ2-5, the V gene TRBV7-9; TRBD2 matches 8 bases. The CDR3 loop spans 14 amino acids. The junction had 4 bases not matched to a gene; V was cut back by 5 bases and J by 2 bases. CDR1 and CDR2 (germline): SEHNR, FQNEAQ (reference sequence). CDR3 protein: CASSPIAGQETQYF. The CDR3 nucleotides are TGTGCCAGCAGCCCAATAGCGGGGCAAGAGACCCAGTACTTC.

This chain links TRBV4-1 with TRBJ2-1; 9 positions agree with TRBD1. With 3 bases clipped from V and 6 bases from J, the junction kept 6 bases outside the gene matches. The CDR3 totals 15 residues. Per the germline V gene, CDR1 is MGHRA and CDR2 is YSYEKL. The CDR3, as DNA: TGCGCCAGCAGCCAGGCAGGACAGGGGCGCAATGAGCAGTTCTTC. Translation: CASSQAGQGRNEQFF.

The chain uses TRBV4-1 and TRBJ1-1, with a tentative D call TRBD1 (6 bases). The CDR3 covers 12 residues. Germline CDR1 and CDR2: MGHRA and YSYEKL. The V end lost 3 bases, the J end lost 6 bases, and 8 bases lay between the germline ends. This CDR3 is CASSQGASEAFF. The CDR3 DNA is TGCGCCAGCAGCCAGGGGGCCTCTGAAGCTTTCTTT.

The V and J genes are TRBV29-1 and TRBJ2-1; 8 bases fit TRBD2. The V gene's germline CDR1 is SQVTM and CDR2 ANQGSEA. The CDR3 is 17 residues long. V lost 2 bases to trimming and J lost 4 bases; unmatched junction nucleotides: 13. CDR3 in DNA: TGCAGCGTTGAACGGCCTCCAGCGGGAGTGAGATACAATGAGCAGTTCTTC. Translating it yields CSVERPPAGVRYNEQFF.

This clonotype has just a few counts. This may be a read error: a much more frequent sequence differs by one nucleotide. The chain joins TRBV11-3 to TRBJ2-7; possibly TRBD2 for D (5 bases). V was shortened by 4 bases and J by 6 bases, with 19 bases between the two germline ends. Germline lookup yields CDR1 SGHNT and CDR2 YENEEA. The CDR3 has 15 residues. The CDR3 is CASSSRGRGLGEQYF. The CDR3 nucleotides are TGTGCCAGCAGCTCCAGAGGACGGGGTTTAGGCGAGCAGTACTTC.

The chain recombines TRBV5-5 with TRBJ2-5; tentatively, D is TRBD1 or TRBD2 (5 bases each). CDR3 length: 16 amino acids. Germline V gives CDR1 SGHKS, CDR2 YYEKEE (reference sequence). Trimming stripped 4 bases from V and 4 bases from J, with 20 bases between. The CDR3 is CASSRLRDAGGETQYF. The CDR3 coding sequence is TGTGCCAGCAGCCGTCTACGGGACGCCGGAGGAGAGACCCAGTACTTC.

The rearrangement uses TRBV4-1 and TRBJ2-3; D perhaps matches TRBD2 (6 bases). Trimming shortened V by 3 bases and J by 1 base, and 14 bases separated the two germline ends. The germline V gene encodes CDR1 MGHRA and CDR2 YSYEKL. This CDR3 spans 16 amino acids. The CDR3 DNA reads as TGCGCCAGCAGCCACCGGGACTGGGACCGCACAGATACGCAGTATTTT. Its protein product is CASSHRDWDRTDTQYF.

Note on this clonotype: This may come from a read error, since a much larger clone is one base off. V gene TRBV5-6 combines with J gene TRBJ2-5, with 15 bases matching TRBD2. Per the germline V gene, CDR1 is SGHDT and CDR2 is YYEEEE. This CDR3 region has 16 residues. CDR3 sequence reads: CVSSLGGTSGRKTQYF. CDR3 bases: TGTGTCAGCAGCTTGGGTGGGACTAGCGGGAGGAAGACCCAGTACTTC.

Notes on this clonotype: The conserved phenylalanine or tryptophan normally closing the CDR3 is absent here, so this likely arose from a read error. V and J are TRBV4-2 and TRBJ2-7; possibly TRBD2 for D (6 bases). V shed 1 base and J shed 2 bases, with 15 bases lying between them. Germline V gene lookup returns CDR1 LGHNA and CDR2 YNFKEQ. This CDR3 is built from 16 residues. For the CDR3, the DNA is TGTGCCAGCAGCCAAGTATTCAGCGGGCCCGCCTACGAGCAGTACTAC. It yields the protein CASSQVFSGPAYEQYY.

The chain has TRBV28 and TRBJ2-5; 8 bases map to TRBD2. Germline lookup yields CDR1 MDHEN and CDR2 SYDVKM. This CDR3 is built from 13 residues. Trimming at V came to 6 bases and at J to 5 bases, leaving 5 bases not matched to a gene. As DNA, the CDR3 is TGTGCCAGCAGGGATGGACTAGCCGAGACCCAGTACTTC. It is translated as CASRDGLAETQYF.

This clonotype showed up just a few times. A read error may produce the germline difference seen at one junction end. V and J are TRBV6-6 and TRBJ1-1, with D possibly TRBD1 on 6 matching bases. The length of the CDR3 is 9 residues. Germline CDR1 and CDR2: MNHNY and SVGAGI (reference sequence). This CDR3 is CASGSPGAF. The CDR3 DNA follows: TGTGCCAGCGGATCCCCGGGGGCCTTT.

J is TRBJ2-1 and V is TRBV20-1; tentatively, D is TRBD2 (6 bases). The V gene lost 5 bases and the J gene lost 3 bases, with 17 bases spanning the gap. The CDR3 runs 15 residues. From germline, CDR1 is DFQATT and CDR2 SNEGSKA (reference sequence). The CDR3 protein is CSAPRTGGDYNEQFF. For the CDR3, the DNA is TGCAGTGCTCCTCGGACTGGCGGGGACTACAATGAGCAGTTCTTC.

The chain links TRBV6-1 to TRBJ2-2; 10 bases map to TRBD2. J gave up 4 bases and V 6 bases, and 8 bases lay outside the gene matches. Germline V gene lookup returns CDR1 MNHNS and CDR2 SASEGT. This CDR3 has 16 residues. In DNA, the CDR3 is TGTGCCAGCAGACCACTAGCGGGATTCGCCACCGGGGAGCTGTTTTTT. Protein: CASRPLAGFATGELFF.

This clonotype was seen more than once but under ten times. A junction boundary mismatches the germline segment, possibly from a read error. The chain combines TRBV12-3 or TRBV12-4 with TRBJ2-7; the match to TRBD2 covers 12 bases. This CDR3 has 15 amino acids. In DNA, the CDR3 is TGTGCCAGCAGTCTAGCGGGAGGGGGTGATGGCGAGCAGTACTTC. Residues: CASSLAGGGDGEQYF.